This TCR beta chain was recovered during a study of T cells in Graves' hyperthyroidism and ophthalmopathy. Study-wide points: Ophthalmopathy was identified by the model a median approximately six months ahead of onset. Ophthalmopathy cases were set apart from stable hyperthyroidism by a 13 V-J model.

This clonotype was seen at least ten times. Antigen unknown. Over 18 months, lack of ophthalmopathy progression marked Graves' hyperthyroidism as stable. The source of the PBMCs was roughly 10 ml of fresh peripheral blood. This CDR3 spans 15 amino acids. The V gene end was trimmed by 4 bases and the J gene end by 9 bases; junction bases not matched to a gene: 7. The investigators amplified TCR beta CDR3 regions from RNA transcripts. HTBI primers were used for first-round RT-PCR of the TCR CDR3. TCRdb processed the multiplex PCR reads anew with MiXCR; each CDR3 protein has one entry. Here the sample spans a few hundred thousand distinct CDR3 sequences, around 13% being singletons.

The sequenced material came from blood. This chain uses TRBV12-3 or TRBV12-4 with TRBJ2-1, with 12 bases identical to TRBD2. The sequence derives from a woman between 40 and 50 years old with Graves' hyperthyroidism. CDR3 sequence (DNA): TGTGCCAGCAGTTCATCTAGCGGGAGGGCGCGTGAGCAGTTCTTC. This codes for CASSSSSGRAREQFF.